Below, one T cell receptor (beta chain) is given with its context. Sample time point: pre-treatment sample, taken before nivolumab and TIL therapy. The tumor samples were excised metastases, mostly pleural nodules or supraclavicular lymph nodes. The libraries were made with immunoSEQ v3. Assay: immunoSEQ multiplex PCR; the TCRdb copy retains only in-frame clones and omits some. The sample has about 7,500 clones, 70% to 85% seen once. The data derive from a study of TIL therapy for anti-PD-1-resistant metastatic lung cancer. The wider study: Median patient age was about 56, ranging about 38-75 years. Tumors carried a median around 1.4 non-synonymous mutations per megabase.

The receptor comes from a person aged 25 to 85 with non-small cell lung cancer. The sample was tumor tissue, taken at baseline.

This CDR3 is CASSFPVTEAFF. In nucleotides, the CDR3 is TGTGCCAGCAGCTTCCCGGTCACTGAAGCTTTCTTT. The genes are TRBV7-9 and TRBJ1-1, with unresolved D. Trimming removed 3 bases at V and 4 bases at J, with 6 bases between. The germline V gene has CDR1 SEHNR and CDR2 FQNEAQ (reference sequence). The CDR3 spans 12 residues. The variable domain in full, with the rest retrieved from reference TRBV7-9 and TRBJ1-1, is DTGVSQNPRHKITKRGQNVTFRCDPISEHNRLYWYRQTLGQGPEFLTYFQNEAQLEKSRLLSDRFSAERPKGSFSTLEIQRTEQGDSAMYLCASSFPVTEAFFGQGTRLTVV.